These 11 T cell receptor beta chains share one sample of origin, sequenced in a study of cytomegalovirus exposure and HLA in healthy donors (TCRdb year 2017). Library prep was done by the immunoSEQ multiplex PCR assay. The multiplex PCR relied on a mix of 60 forward primers for TCR Vbeta segments and 13 reverse primers for TCR Jbeta segments. This is the immuneACCESS table as TCRdb keeps it, with only in-frame sequences that have V and J called. A part of the clones is gone; compared with another copy, unresolved V genes explain less than half, and the rest is unexplained. For this sample there are around 69,000 clones; approximately 67% appear just once. Jointly, the top ten make up about 7.6% of the sample. Specimen: PBMCs. Receptors were obtained from a middle-aged man in good health and CMV-seropositive.

On this clone itself: No DNA is shown, since the ends of the CDR3 on it are uncertain; the CDR3 is the one TCRdb lists. The chain recombines TRBV5-6 with TRBJ1-2; TRBD1 is the table's D call and was not checked against the DNA. The CDR3 comprises 13 residues, both ends counted. Germline V CDR1 and CDR2: SGHDT, YYEEEE. Here the CDR3 reads CASSLAKWGQGTF.

The chain combines TRBV4-1 with TRBJ2-1; 7 bases line up with TRBD1. After removal of 0 bases from V and 7 bases from J, the junction contained 3 bases not matched to a gene. Germline CDR1 and CDR2: MGHRA and YSYEKL. The CDR3 loop spans 14 amino acids. The CDR3 DNA reads TGCGCCAGCAGCCAAGAGACAGGGTGGAATGAGCAGTTCTTC. Amino acids: CASSQETGWNEQFF.

The chain uses TRBV19 and TRBJ1-2; 7 positions match TRBD1. J gave up 4 bases and V 8 bases, and 7 bases lay outside the gene matches. This CDR3 region has 13 residues. Germline V gives CDR1 LNHDA, CDR2 SQIVND (reference sequence). The CDR3 region is CASGTGTAYGYTF. CDR3 in DNA: TGTGCCAGTGGTACCGGGACAGCCTATGGCTACACCTTC.

The gene calls are TRBV5-4 and TRBJ2-2; 10 positions agree with TRBD2. V dropped 1 base and J dropped 5; count of bases not matched to a gene: 8. Germline V gene lookup returns CDR1 SGHNT and CDR2 YYREEE (reference sequence). This CDR3 comprises 17 residues. The CDR3 region is CASSLRVAGGSTGELFF. DNA for the CDR3: TGTGCCAGCAGCTTGAGGGTAGCGGGAGGTTCAACCGGGGAGCTGTTTTTT.

CDR3 in amino acids: CASSGQPPYWEQYF. The CDR3 coding sequence is TGTGCCAGCAGTGGTCAACCCCCTTACTGGGAGCAGTACTTC. The chain uses TRBV2 and TRBJ2-7; no definite D call. Looked up from germline, CDR1 is SNHLY and CDR2 is FYNNEI. CDR3 size: 14 residues. V dropped 4 bases and J dropped 7 bases, with 17 bases sitting between them. The full variable domain, its missing parts supplied by reference TRBV2 and TRBJ2-7, is EPEVTQTPSHQVTQMGQEVILRCVPISNHLYFYWYRQILGQKVEFLVSFYNNEISEKSEIFDDQFSVERPDGSNFTLKIRSTKLEDSAMYFCASSGQPPYWEQYFGPGTRLTVT.

The chain has TRBV7-9 and TRBJ2-5, with D possibly TRBD1 on 6 matching bases. The germline V gene has CDR1 SEHNR and CDR2 FQNEAQ (reference sequence). The CDR3 is 16 residues long. With 4 bases removed from V and 3 bases from J, the gap between germline ends came to 18 bases. The CDR3 DNA reads TGTGCCAGCAGCTCAGGGGCAGGGGCCAACAAAGAGACCCAGTACTTC. It translates to CASSSGAGANKETQYF.

This chain connects TRBV11-2 to TRBJ1-2, with 7 bases that match TRBD1. CDR3 length: 15 amino acids. V lost 2 bases to trimming and J lost 5 bases; unmatched junction nucleotides: 8. The germline CDR1 and CDR2 sequences are SGHAT and FQNNGV. The CDR3 sequence: CASSLRTGAGYGYTF. The CDR3 DNA sequence: TGTGCCAGCAGCTTACGTACAGGGGCGGGATATGGCTACACCTTC.

V gene TRBV6-5 combines with J gene TRBJ1-2; D gene ambiguous. The CDR3 length is 13 residues. Germline V lookup: CDR1 MNHEY, CDR2 SVGAGI. Trimming took off 6 bases at V and 4 bases at J, with 12 bases between the two ends. The CDR3 DNA follows: TGTGCCAGCAGAAAGCGGGCCCTCTATGGCTACACCTTC. This sequence encodes CASRKRALYGYTF.

The chain employs TRBV27 and TRBJ1-5; D gene unclear. CDR3 size: 15 residues. Germline lookup yields CDR1 MNHEY and CDR2 SMNVEV (reference sequence). Trimming removed 0 bases at V and 6 bases at J, with 12 bases between. In DNA, the CDR3 is TGTGCCAGCAGTTTATCTGGACTAGGAGGTCAGCCCCAGCATTTT. Protein sequence: CASSLSGLGGQPQHF.

This clone was observed once. The V call is TRBV6-5, the J call TRBJ1-5; 8 positions agree with TRBD1. J gave up 9 bases and V 0 bases, and 7 bases lay outside the gene matches. Germline CDR1 and CDR2: MNHEY and SVGAGI. This CDR3 spans 15 amino acids. The CDR3 coding sequence is TGTGCCAGCAGTTACTCGACCCCAGGGGGCGGGCCCCAGCATTTT. Translation gives CASSYSTPGGGPQHF.

CDR3 nucleotides: TGTGCCAGCAGTTTAGGACTCGAACCGAATGTCTACGAGCAGTACTTC. Translated, it gives CASSLGLEPNVYEQYF. The chain recombines TRBV6-5 with TRBJ2-7, with D possibly being TRBD2 (5 bases). V lost 4 bases and J 3 bases, leaving 19 bases between the germline ends. The length of the CDR3 is 16 residues. Germline loops: CDR1 MNHEY, CDR2 SVGAGI.